The rows below give T cell receptor beta chains drawn from one sample of a study of T cells after yellow fever vaccination. TCRdb ran MiXCR on the 5' RACE reads and lists one entry per CDR3 protein. The sample consists of hundreds of thousands of distinct CDR3 sequences, about 12% of them appearing once. This specimen was PBMCs, taken on the day of the yellow fever booster vaccination. The receptors stem from a man aged 25 to 40 who received the YFV17D yellow fever vaccine. Each CDR3 is given without its conserved first and last residue. The order of the fields is J gene, D gene, V gene, CDR3 protein. The D gene is left open where the match is weak.

J gene: TRBJ2-3
D gene: TRBD2
V gene: TRBV7-2
CDR3 protein: ASSWVGTSGSTDTQY

J gene: TRBJ2-3
D gene: TRBD1
V gene: TRBV20-1
CDR3 protein: SAIPGQYTDTQY

J gene: TRBJ1-2
D gene: TRBD1
V gene: TRBV12-3/TRBV12-4
CDR3 protein: ASSTTGGGGYT

J gene: TRBJ2-6
D gene: TRBD2
V gene: TRBV7-9
CDR3 protein: ASAGSWASGISGANVLT

J gene: TRBJ2-1
D gene: .
V gene: TRBV15
CDR3 protein: ATSRGAAQQF

J gene: TRBJ2-7
D gene: TRBD2
V gene: TRBV30
CDR3 protein: AWSLAGARSYEQY

J gene: TRBJ2-2
D gene: .
V gene: TRBV19
CDR3 protein: ASRPAANTGELF

J gene: TRBJ2-2
D gene: TRBD2
V gene: TRBV7-6
CDR3 protein: ASSSETGGPGELF

J gene: TRBJ2-1
D gene: TRBD1
V gene: TRBV15
CDR3 protein: ATSAWTGVNEQF

J gene: TRBJ2-1
D gene: .
V gene: TRBV5-6
CDR3 protein: ASSLAGTQF

J gene: TRBJ1-4
D gene: TRBD1
V gene: TRBV7-9
CDR3 protein: ASSLDRVRGEKLF

J gene: TRBJ2-7
D gene: .
V gene: TRBV6-5
CDR3 protein: ASSYSLQPPYEQY

J gene: TRBJ1-3
D gene: .
V gene: TRBV29-1
CDR3 protein: SVAPDSGNTIY

J gene: TRBJ2-1
D gene: .
V gene: TRBV29-1
CDR3 protein: SVERKGSYNEQF

J gene: TRBJ2-1
D gene: .
V gene: TRBV3-1
CDR3 protein: ASSPRDQTGRPF

J gene: TRBJ2-1
D gene: .
V gene: TRBV29-1
CDR3 protein: SVEVLNEQF

J gene: TRBJ2-1
D gene: .
V gene: TRBV7-9
CDR3 protein: ASSLEGGGGLS

J gene: TRBJ2-3
D gene: .
V gene: TRBV6-2/TRBV6-3
CDR3 protein: ASSYRSRGTDTQY

J gene: TRBJ1-5
D gene: TRBD1
V gene: TRBV7-2
CDR3 protein: ASSVQGGGQPQH

J gene: TRBJ1-5
D gene: .
V gene: TRBV12-3/TRBV12-4
CDR3 protein: ASSLERGRQPQH

J gene: TRBJ2-2
D gene: .
V gene: TRBV19
CDR3 protein: ASTYRVGNTGELF

J gene: TRBJ2-1
D gene: .
V gene: TRBV18
CDR3 protein: ASSQRTGYEQF

J gene: TRBJ1-6
D gene: TRBD1
V gene: TRBV7-9
CDR3 protein: ASSEQGQNPNSPLH

J gene: TRBJ2-3
D gene: TRBD2
V gene: TRBV5-1
CDR3 protein: ASRSWAGGFEDTQY

J gene: TRBJ2-3
D gene: TRBD1
V gene: TRBV24-1
CDR3 protein: ATSSPRGQGTDTQY

J gene: TRBJ2-1
D gene: .
V gene: TRBV18
CDR3 protein: ASSPPGINEQF

J gene: TRBJ2-5
D gene: .
V gene: TRBV6-1
CDR3 protein: ASSRTGTSGTQY

J gene: TRBJ2-1
D gene: .
V gene: TRBV7-9
CDR3 protein: ASSHGTYGQGQF

J gene: TRBJ2-5
D gene: .
V gene: TRBV5-4
CDR3 protein: ASSPGRGGETQY

J gene: TRBJ2-7
D gene: .
V gene: TRBV4-3
CDR3 protein: ASSQDQGFAYEQY

J gene: TRBJ2-7
D gene: .
V gene: TRBV5-1
CDR3 protein: ASSLDRRSYEQY

J gene: TRBJ2-3
D gene: .
V gene: TRBV10-2
CDR3 protein: ASSSRATDTQY

J gene: TRBJ2-3
D gene: .
V gene: TRBV29-1
CDR3 protein: SAWGNTDTQY

J gene: TRBJ2-7
D gene: .
V gene: TRBV10-2
CDR3 protein: ASSNGGAYEQY

J gene: TRBJ2-2
D gene: TRBD2
V gene: TRBV12-3/TRBV12-4
CDR3 protein: ASSLGLAGEKAGELF

J gene: TRBJ2-1
D gene: .
V gene: TRBV18
CDR3 protein: ASSPSRENEQF

J gene: TRBJ1-2
D gene: TRBD1
V gene: TRBV10-1
CDR3 protein: ASSYLLQGSGGYT

J gene: TRBJ2-3
D gene: .
V gene: TRBV20-1
CDR3 protein: SARGASPGQY

J gene: TRBJ2-3
D gene: TRBD1
V gene: TRBV15
CDR3 protein: ATSRTGSTDTQY

J gene: TRBJ2-5
D gene: TRBD2
V gene: TRBV10-3
CDR3 protein: AISEGLAGEETQY

J gene: TRBJ2-3
D gene: .
V gene: TRBV18
CDR3 protein: ASSPETPPDTQY

J gene: TRBJ2-3
D gene: .
V gene: TRBV7-2
CDR3 protein: ASSPIRDFTDTQY

J gene: TRBJ2-1
D gene: .
V gene: TRBV7-9
CDR3 protein: ASTIAGASYNEQF